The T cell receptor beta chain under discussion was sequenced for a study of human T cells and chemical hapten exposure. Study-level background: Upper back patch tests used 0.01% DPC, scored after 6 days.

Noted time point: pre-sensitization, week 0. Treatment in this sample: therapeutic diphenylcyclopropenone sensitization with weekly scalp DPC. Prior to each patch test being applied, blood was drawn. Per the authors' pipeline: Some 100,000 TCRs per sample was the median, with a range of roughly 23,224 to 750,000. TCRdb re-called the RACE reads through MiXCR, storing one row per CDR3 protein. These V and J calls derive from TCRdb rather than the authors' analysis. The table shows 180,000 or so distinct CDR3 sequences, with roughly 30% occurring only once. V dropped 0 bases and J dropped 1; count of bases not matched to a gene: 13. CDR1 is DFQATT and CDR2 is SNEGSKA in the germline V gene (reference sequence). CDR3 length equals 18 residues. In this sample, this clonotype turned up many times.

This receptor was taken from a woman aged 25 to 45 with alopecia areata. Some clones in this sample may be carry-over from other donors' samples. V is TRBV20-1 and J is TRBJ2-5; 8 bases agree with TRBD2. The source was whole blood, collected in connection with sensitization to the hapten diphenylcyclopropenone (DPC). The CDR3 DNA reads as TGCAGTGCTAGAGATCGGGAGGGAGGGCCGAGTGGCCAAGAGACCCAGTACTTC. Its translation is CSARDREGGPSGQETQYF.